The 5 T cell receptor beta chains reported below all come from one sample, sequenced in a study of identical twins. TCRdb itself ran the 5' RACE reads through MiXCR, one entry per CDR3 protein. The sample has about 570,000 distinct CDR3 sequences; 9.6% are singletons. These records were also assigned to another study, of yellow fever vaccine responses in identical twins.

What was sequenced was PBMCs. Every receptor here comes from a woman aged 18-29 years in good health.

This clonotype came up many times. The chain couples TRBV5-1 to TRBJ2-5, with a possible D match to TRBD1 (5 bases). Trimming took off 1 base at V and 4 bases at J, with 17 bases between the two ends. The CDR3 runs 16 residues. The germline gives CDR1 SGHRS, CDR2 YFSETQ. CDR3 DNA: TGCGCCAGCAGCTTGTCTTCGGGCAGGGTATCAGAGACCCAGTACTTC. This translates into CASSLSSGRVSETQYF.

CDR3 nucleotides: TGTGCCAGCAGCTGTATCAGGGAAAGGACCTCCTACGAGCAGTACTTC. It codes for CASSCIRERTSYEQYF. The V call is TRBV7-3, the J call TRBJ2-7; possible D gene TRBD1, 5 bases. Per the germline V gene, CDR1 is SGHTA and CDR2 is FQGTGA. The CDR3 extends over 16 amino acids. The V and J ends lost 4 bases and 0 bases respectively, with 16 bases between them. Full variable domain (missing parts from reference TRBV7-3 and TRBJ2-7): GAGVSQTPSNKVTEKGKYVELRCDPISGHTALYWYRQSLGQGPEFLIYFQGTGAADDSGLPNDRFFAVRPEGSVSTLKIQRTERGDSAVYLCASSCIRERTSYEQYFGPGTRLTVT.

This clonotype turned up a few times. This chain links TRBV2 with TRBJ2-7; 9 bases agree with TRBD1. Germline values: CDR1 SNHLY, CDR2 FYNNEI. The CDR3 length is 14 residues. Losses at the gene ends were 7 bases for V and 2 bases for J; bases not matched to a gene: 6. CDR3 nucleotide sequence: TGTGCCAGCAATTCCGGGACAGGGACCTACGAGCAGTACTTC. The encoded protein is CASNSGTGTYEQYF.

This clonotype was counted ten times or more. V and J are TRBV11-2 and TRBJ2-3; TRBD2 is a possible D gene (5 bases). The CDR3 contains 14 residues. Trimming left V 1 base short and J 7 bases short, with 12 bases between. In germline, CDR1 is SGHAT, CDR2 FQNNGV. CDR3 nucleotide sequence: TGTGCCAGCAGCTTAGTGGGATCCGGGAATACGCAGTATTTT. It encodes CASSLVGSGNTQYF.

There are a few counts of this clonotype. The genes are TRBV27 and TRBJ2-1; D remains unclear. V shed 3 bases and J shed 5 bases, with 17 bases lying between them. The germline gives CDR1 MNHEY, CDR2 SMNVEV (reference sequence). The CDR3 covers 16 residues. CDR3 amino acids: CASSFHGPIGDNEQFF. The CDR3 DNA reads as TGTGCCAGCAGTTTCCACGGACCAATTGGGGACAATGAGCAGTTCTTC.